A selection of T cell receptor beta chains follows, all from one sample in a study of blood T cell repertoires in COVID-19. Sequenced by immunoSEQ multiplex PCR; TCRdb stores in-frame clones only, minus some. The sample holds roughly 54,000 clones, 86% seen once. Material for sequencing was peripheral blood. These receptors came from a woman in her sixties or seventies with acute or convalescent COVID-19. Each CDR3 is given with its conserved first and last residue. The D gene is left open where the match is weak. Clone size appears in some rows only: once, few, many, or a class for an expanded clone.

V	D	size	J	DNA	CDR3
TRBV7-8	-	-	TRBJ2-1	TGTGCCAGCAGCTTATCGGGCCGGGACTTTTTCGGTAATGAGCAGTTCTTC	CASSLSGRDFFGNEQFF
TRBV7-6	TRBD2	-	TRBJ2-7	TGTGCCAGCAGCTCTCGACTAGCGGGAGGGAAAAACTACGAGCAGTACTTC	CASSSRLAGGKNYEQYF
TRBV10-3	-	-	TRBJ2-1	TGTGCCATCAGTGAGCAGATCAATGAGCAGTTCTTC	CAISEQINEQFF
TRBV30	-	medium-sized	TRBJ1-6	TGTGCCTGGAGGGCAGGGCTACATAATTCACCCCTCCACTTT	CAWRAGLHNSPLHF
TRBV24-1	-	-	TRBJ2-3	TGTGCCACCAGTGATGGGGGGTTCAGCACAGATACGCAGTATTTT	CATSDGGFSTDTQYF
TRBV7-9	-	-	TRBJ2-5	TGTGCCAGCAGCCCTTACCAAGAGACCCAGTACTTC	CASSPYQETQYF
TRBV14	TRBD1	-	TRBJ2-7	TGTGCCAGCAGCGGTCCGGGACAGGGGGTGTACGAGCAGTACTTC	CASSGPGQGVYEQYF
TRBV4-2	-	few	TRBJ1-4	TGTGCCAGCAGCCCCGGGGGGGGGCCCTCAGGGGAGTGGGAAAAACTGTTTTTT	CASSPGGGPSGEWEKLFF
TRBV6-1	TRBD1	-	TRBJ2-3	TGTGCCAGCAGTGATGGACAGGCGACTCCCACAGATACGCAGTATTTT	CASSDGQATPTDTQYF
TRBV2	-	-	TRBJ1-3	TGTGCCAGCAGTCTCGCAGGGGTTGGAAACACCATATATTTT	CASSLAGVGNTIYF
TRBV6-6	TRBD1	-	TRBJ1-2	TGTGCCAGCAGAGGACAGGGGGCGGTCTATGGCTACACCTTC	CASRGQGAVYGYTF
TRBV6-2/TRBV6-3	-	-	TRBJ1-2	TGTGCCAGCAGTTACGAGACAGATTATGGCTACACCTTC	CASSYETDYGYTF
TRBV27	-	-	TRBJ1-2	TGTGCCAGCAGGCAACGAGCCGCTAGTATTTTGGACTATGGCTACACCTTC	CASRQRAASILDYGYTF
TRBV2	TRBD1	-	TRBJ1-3	TGTGCCAGCAGCGAAGGCAGGGGGAACTCTGGAAACACCATATATTTT	CASSEGRGNSGNTIYF
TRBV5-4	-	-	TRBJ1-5	TGTGCCAGCAGCTTGGAGGCAGCGGGAGGGCCCCAGCATTTT	CASSLEAAGGPQHF
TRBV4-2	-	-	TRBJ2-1	TGTGCCAGCAGGGCGGGGGCTTACAATGAGCAGTTCTTC	CASRAGAYNEQFF
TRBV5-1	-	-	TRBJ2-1	TGCGCCAGCAGCTTGGAGACTAGTCGGAATGAGCAGTTCTTC	CASSLETSRNEQFF
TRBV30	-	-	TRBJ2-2	TGTGCCTGGAGTCTCTTTTTGTCCGGGGAGCTGTTTTTT	CAWSLFLSGELFF
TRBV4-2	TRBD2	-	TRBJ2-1	TGTGCCAGCAGCCAAGACTTTAGCGGGGGGGGTTACAATGAGCAGTTCTTC	CASSQDFSGGGYNEQFF
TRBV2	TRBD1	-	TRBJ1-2	TGTGCCAGCAGACCAGGGGGTGCAGAAGGCTACACCTTC	CASRPGGAEGYTF
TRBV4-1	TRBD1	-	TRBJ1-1	TGCGCCAGCAGCCAGGAGGAAGACACAGGGGGCGTCTTT	CASSQEEDTGGVF
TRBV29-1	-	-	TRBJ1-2	TGCAGCGTTGACTCGGGAGTAGGTGGCTACACCTTC	CSVDSGVGGYTF
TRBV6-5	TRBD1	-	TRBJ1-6	TGTGCCAGCAGTCTCGGACAGGGAAATTCACCCCTCCACTTT	CASSLGQGNSPLHF
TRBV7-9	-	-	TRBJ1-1	TGTGCCAGCAGCTTATCGTTGAACACTGAAGCTTTCTTT	CASSLSLNTEAFF
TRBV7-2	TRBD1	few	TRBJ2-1	TGTGCCAGCAGCTTCGGGGACAGGCATTACAATGAGCAGTTCTTC	CASSFGDRHYNEQFF
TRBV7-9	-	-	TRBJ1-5	TGTGCCAGCAGCTTAGGGGCACACAATCAGCCCCAGCATTTT	CASSLGAHNQPQHF
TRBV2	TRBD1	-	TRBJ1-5	TGTGCCAGCAGTGAAAGGACAGGGTTTCAGCCCCAGCATTTT	CASSERTGFQPQHF
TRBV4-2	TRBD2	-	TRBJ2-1	TGTGCCAGCACCCCGGGACTAGCGGGGGGGAACTCCTACAATGAGCAGTTCTTC	CASTPGLAGGNSYNEQFF
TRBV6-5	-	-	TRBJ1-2	TGTGCCAGCACTCGTCAGGCAGACGTCTATGGCTACACCTTC	CASTRQADVYGYTF
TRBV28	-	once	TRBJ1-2	TGTGCCAGCAGTTCCGCTGGGGAGGGCGGCTATGGCTACACCTTC	CASSSAGEGGYGYTF
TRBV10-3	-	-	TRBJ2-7	TGTGCCATCAGCGGTGGTTACGAGCAGTACTTC	CAISGGYEQYF
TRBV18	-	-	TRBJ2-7	TGTGCCAGCTCACGAAGCGGACAGTCCTACGAGCAGTACTTC	CASSRSGQSYEQYF
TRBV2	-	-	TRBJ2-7	TGTGCCAGCACAAGGGACAACTCCTACGAGCAGTACTTC	CASTRDNSYEQYF
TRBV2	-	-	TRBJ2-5	TGTGCCAGCAGGGCAGGGCCCCAGCCCCAGTACTTC	CASRAGPQPQYF
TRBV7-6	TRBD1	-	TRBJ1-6	TGTGCCAGCAGCTCGACAGGGGGCCGTCCCTATAATTCACCCCTCCACTTT	CASSSTGGRPYNSPLHF
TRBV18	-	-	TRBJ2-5	TGTGCCAGCTCACGAGAAAATAGCGTACAAGAGACCCAGTACTTC	CASSRENSVQETQYF
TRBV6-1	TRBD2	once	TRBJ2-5	TGTGCCAGCAGTGAAGCTAGCGGGGGCCAAGAGACCCAGTACTTC	CASSEASGGQETQYF
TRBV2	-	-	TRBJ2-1	TGTGCCAGCAGAACAGGGATTTTCGGCAATGAGCAGTTCTTC	CASRTGIFGNEQFF
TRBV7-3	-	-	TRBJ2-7	TGTGCCAGCAGCTTAATAGCCAGGGGCCTCCACGAGCAGTACTTC	CASSLIARGLHEQYF
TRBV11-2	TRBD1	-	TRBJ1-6	TGTGCCAGCAGCTTAGAACCGGACAGGGGGAATTCACCCCTCCACTTT	CASSLEPDRGNSPLHF